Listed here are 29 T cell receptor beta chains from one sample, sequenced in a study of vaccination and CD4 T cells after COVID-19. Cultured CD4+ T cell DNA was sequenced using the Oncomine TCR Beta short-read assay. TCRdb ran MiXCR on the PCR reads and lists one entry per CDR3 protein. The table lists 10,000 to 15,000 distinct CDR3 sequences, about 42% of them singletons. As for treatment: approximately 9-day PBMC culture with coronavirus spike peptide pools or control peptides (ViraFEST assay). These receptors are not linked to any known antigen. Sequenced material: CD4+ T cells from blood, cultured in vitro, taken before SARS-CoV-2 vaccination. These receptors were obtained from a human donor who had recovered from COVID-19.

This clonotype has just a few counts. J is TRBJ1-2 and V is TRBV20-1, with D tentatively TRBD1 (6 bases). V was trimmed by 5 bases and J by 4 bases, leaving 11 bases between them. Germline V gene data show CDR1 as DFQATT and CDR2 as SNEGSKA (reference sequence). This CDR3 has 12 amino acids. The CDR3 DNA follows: TGCAGTGCTTCCCAGGGGATCTATGGCTACACCTTC. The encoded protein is CSASQGIYGYTF.

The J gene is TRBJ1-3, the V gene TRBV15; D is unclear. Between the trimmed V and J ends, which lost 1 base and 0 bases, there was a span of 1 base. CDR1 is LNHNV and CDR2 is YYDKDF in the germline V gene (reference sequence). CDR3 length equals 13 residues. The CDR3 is CATSRVSGNTIYF. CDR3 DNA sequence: TGTGCCACCAGCAGAGTCTCTGGAAACACCATATATTTT.

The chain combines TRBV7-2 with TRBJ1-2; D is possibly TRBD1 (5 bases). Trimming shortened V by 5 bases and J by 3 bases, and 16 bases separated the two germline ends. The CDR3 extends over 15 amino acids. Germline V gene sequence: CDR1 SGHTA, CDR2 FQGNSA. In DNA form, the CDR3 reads TGTGCCAGCAGCCCTATGCGTAGGGACGACTATGGCTACACCTTC. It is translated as CASSPMRRDDYGYTF.

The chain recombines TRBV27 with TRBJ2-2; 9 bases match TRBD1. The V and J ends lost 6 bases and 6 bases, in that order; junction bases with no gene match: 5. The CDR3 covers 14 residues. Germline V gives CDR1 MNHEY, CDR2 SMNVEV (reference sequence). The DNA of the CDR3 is TGTGCCAGCAGAACCCGGGACAGGGCCGGGGAGCTGTTTTTT. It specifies CASRTRDRAGELFF.

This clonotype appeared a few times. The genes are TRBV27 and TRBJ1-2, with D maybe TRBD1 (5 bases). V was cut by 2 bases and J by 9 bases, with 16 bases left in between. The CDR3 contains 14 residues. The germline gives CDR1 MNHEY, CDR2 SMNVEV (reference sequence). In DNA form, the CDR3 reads TGTGCCAGCAGTTTAGGCGGGACCCCGAACAGCTACACCTTC. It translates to CASSLGGTPNSYTF.

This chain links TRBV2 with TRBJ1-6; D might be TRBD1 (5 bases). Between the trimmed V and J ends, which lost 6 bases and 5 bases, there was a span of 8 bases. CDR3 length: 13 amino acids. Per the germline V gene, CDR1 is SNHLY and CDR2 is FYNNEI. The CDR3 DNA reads TGTGCCAGCAGGGGGGAGAATAATTCACCCCTCCACTTT. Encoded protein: CASRGENNSPLHF.

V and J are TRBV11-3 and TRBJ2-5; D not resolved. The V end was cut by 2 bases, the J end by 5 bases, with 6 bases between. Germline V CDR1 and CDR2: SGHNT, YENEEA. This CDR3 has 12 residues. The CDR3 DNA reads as TGTGCCAGCAGCTTAACAATGGAGACCCAGTACTTC. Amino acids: CASSLTMETQYF.

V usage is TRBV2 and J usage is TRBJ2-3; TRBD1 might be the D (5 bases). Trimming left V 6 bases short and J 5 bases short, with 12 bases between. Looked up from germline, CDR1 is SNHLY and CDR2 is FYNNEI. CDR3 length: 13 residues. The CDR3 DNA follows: TGTGCCAGCAGATTTGCAGGGTTAGATACGCAGTATTTT. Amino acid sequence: CASRFAGLDTQYF. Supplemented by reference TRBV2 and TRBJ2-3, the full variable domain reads EPEVTQTPSHQVTQMGQEVILRCVPISNHLYFYWYRQILGQKVEFLVSFYNNEISEKSEIFDDQFSVERPDGSNFTLKIRSTKLEDSAMYFCASRFAGLDTQYFGPGTRLTVL.

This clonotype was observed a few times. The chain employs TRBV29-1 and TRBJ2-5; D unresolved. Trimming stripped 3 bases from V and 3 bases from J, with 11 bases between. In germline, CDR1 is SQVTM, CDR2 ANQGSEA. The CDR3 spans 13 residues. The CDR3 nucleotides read TGCAGCGTTGAGCCTCGGAATAAAGAGACCCAGTACTTC. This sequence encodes CSVEPRNKETQYF.

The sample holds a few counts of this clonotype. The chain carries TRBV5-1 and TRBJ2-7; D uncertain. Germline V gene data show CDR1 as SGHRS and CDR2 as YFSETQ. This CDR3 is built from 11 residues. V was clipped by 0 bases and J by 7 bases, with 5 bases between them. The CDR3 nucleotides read TGCGCCAGCAGCTTGGAGGCAGAGCAGTACTTC. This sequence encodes CASSLEAEQYF.

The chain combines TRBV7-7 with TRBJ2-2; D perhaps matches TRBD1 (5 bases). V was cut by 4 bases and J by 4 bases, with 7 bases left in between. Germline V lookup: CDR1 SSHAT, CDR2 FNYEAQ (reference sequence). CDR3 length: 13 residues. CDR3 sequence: CASSSQATGELFF. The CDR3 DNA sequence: TGTGCCAGCAGCTCACAGGCCACCGGGGAGCTGTTTTTT.

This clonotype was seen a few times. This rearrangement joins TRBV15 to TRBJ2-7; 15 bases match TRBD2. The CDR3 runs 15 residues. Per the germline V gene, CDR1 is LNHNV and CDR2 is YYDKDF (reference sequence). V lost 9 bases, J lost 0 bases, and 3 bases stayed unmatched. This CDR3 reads CATGLAGGSSYEQYF. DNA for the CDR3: TGTGCCACGGGACTAGCGGGGGGCAGCTCCTACGAGCAGTACTTC.

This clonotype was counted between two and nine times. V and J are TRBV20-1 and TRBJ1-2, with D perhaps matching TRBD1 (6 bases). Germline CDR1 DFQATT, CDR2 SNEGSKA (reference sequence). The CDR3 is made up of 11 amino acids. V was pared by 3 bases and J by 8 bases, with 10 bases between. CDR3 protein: CSARNREGYTF. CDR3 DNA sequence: TGCAGTGCTAGGAACAGGGAAGGCTACACCTTC.

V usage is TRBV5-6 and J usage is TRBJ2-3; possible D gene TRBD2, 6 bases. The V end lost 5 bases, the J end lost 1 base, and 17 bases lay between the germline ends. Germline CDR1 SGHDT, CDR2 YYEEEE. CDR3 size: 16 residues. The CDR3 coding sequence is TGTGCCAGCAGTACCGGGAGCCAATTTGGCACAGATACGCAGTATTTT. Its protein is CASSTGSQFGTDTQYF. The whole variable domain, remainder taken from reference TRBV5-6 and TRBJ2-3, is DAGVTQSPTHLIKTRGQQVTLRCSPKSGHDTVSWYQQALGQGPQFIFQYYEEEERQRGNFPDRFSGHQFPNYSSELNVNALLLGDSALYLCASSTGSQFGTDTQYFGPGTRLTVL.

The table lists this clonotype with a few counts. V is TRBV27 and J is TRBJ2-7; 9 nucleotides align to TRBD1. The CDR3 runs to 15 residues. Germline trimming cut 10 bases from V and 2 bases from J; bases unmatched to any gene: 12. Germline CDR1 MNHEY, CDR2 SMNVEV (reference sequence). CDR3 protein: CATAQQGQGTYEQYF. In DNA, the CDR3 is TGTGCCACCGCCCAACAAGGACAGGGGACCTACGAGCAGTACTTC.

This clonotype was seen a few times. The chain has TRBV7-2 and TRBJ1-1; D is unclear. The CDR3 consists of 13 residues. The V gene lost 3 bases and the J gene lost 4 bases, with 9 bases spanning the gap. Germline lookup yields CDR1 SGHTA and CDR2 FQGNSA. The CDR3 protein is CASSLGPFTEAFF. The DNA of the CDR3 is TGTGCCAGCAGCTTGGGTCCGTTCACTGAAGCTTTCTTT.

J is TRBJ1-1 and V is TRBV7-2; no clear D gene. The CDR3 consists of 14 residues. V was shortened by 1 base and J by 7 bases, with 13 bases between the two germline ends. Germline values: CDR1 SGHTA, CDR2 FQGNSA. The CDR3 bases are TGTGCCAGCAGCTTAGTACCCGGACTGGATGAAGCTTTCTTT. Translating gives CASSLVPGLDEAFF.

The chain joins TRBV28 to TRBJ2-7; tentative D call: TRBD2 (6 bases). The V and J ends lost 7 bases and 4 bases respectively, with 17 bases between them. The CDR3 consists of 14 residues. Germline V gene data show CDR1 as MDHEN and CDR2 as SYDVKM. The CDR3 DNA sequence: TGTGCCAGCACCCCGGCGGGACTGGTGTACGAGCAGTACTTC. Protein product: CASTPAGLVYEQYF.

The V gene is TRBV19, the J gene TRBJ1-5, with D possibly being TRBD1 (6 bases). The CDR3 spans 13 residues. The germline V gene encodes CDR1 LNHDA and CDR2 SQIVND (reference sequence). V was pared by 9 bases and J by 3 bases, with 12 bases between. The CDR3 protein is CASSRGDNQPQHF. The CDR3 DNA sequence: TGTGCCAGCTCGAGGGGGGACAATCAGCCCCAGCATTTT.

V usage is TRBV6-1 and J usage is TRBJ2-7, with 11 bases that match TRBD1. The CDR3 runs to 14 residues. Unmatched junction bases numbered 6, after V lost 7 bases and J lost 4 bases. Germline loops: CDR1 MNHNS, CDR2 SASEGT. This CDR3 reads CASTSDRGPYEQYF. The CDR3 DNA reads TGTGCCAGCACCTCGGACAGGGGGCCGTACGAGCAGTACTTC.

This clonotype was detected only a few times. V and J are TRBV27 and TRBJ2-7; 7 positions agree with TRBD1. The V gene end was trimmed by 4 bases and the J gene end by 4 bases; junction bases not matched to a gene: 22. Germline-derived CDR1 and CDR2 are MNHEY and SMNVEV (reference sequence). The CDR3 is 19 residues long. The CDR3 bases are TGTGCCAGCAGTTCCAAAGGGAGACTGCAGGGGGAGTATGAGTACGAGCAGTACTTC. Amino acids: CASSSKGRLQGEYEYEQYF.

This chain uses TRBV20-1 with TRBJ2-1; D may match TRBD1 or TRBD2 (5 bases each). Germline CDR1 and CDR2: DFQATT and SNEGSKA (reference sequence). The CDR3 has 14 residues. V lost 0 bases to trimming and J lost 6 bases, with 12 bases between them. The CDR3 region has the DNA TGCAGTGCTAGAGATGAGGGGTCCAGCAATGAGCAGTTCTTC. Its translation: CSARDEGSSNEQFF.

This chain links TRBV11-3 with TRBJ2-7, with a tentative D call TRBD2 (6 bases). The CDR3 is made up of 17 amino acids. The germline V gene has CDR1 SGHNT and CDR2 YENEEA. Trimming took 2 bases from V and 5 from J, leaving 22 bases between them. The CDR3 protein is CASSLIGLRGGLDEQYF. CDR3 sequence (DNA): TGTGCCAGCAGCTTAATAGGGCTAAGAGGAGGGTTGGACGAGCAGTACTTC.

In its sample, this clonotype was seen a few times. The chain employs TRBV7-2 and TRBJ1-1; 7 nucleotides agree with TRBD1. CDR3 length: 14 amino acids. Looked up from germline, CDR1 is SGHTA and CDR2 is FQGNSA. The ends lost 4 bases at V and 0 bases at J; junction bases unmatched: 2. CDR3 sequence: CASSSGTVNTEAFF. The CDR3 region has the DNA TGTGCCAGCAGCTCCGGGACAGTGAACACTGAAGCTTTCTTT.

In DNA, the CDR3 is TGTGCCAGCACCCATCTAGGGGGCATGTATAGCAATCAGCCCCAGCATTTT. It is translated as CASTHLGGMYSNQPQHF. The chain is built from TRBV7-3 and TRBJ1-5; 7 bases are a match to TRBD1. CDR3 length: 17 residues. The V gene's germline CDR1 is SGHTA and CDR2 FQGTGA. V dropped 7 bases and J dropped 0; count of bases not matched to a gene: 12.

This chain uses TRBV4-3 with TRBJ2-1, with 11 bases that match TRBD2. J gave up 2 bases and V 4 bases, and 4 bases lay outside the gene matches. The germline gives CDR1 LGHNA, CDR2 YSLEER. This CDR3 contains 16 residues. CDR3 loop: CASSLLLAGAYNEQFF. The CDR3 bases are TGCGCCAGCAGCCTACTACTAGCGGGGGCCTACAATGAGCAGTTCTTC.

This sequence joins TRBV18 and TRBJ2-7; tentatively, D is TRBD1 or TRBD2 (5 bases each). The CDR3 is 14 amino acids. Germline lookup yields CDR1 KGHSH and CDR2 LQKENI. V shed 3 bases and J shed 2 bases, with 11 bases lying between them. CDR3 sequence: CASSPDGAAYEQYF. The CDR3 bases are TGTGCCAGCTCACCGGACGGGGCAGCCTACGAGCAGTACTTC.

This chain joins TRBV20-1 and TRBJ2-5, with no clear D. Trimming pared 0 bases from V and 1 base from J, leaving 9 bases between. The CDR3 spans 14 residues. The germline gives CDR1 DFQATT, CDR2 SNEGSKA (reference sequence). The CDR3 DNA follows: TGCAGTGCTAGAGACCTTCTAGGCCAAGAGACCCAGTACTTC. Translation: CSARDLLGQETQYF.

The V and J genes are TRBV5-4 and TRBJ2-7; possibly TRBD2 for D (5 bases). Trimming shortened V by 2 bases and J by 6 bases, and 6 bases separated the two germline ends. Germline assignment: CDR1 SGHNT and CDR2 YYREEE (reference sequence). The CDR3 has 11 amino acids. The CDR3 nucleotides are TGTGCCAGCAGCTTAGAGGGCGAGCAGTACTTC. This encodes CASSLEGEQYF.